This T cell receptor beta chain was recorded in a study of blood T cells in healthy people across ages. Study-wide points: Because sorting was not performed, PBMCs prevented conclusive naive versus antigen-experienced comparison.

This CDR3 has 16 residues. Germline V gene data show CDR1 as MDHEN and CDR2 as SYDVKM. Trimming cost V 7 bases and J 0 bases, with 16 bases left between them. With a J-beta primer mix and a sample-barcoded 5' primer, a second PCR ran about 6 to 11 cycles. TCRdb passed the 5' RACE reads through MiXCR, listing each CDR3 protein once. The profile shows 1.6 million or so distinct CDR3 sequences, 30% to 40% of them singletons. Concerning this clonotype: Its antigen is currently unknown.

The chain carries TRBV28 and TRBJ2-1, with D tentatively TRBD2 (6 bases). The specimen was blood. This clonotype was obtained from a woman aged 25-40 years in good health. The CDR3 region has the DNA TGTGCCAGCATTACCGAGGCGGGGAGCTCCTACAATGAGCAGTTCTTC. Protein: CASITEAGSSYNEQFF.